A single sample gave rise to the 25 T cell receptor beta chains below, sequenced in a study of regulatory T cells in long-lasting Graves disease. The time point here: newly diagnosed GD, antithyroid drugs for less than 3 months. Following extraction of RNA from PBMCs, that RNA was used to make the TCR library. Arm-PCR of CDR3 regions and iRepertoire HTBI primers were used to build TCR beta libraries. MiXCR was run by TCRdb on the multiplex PCR reads, yielding one entry per CDR3 protein. Found here are fewer than 550,000 distinct CDR3 sequences, roughly 15% of them singletons; the top ten hold 20% to 25%. These data were likewise used in another study, on T cells in Graves' hyperthyroidism and ophthalmopathy.

This sample comprised peripheral blood mononuclear cells (PBMCs), obtained at new diagnosis, from a patient treated with antithyroid drugs. The origin of the receptors is a woman aged 18-29 years with Graves disease.

This clonotype was observed many times. The rearrangement uses TRBV20-1 and TRBJ2-3; D is perhaps TRBD1 (5 bases). This CDR3 spans 17 amino acids. Germline lookup yields CDR1 DFQATT and CDR2 SNEGSKA (reference sequence). The V end was cut by 3 bases, the J end by 2 bases, with 21 bases between. CDR3 nucleotides: TGCAGTGCTAGGAGGATGGGGCCTGAAATAAACACAGATACGCAGTATTTT. The encoded protein is CSARRMGPEINTDTQYF.

This clonotype was detected ten times or more. The gene calls are TRBV6-1 and TRBJ1-2; a weak D match, TRBD1 (5 bases). The CDR3 spans 14 residues. Germline CDR1 is MNHNS and CDR2 is SASEGT. Between the trimmed V and J ends, which lost 6 bases and 8 bases, there was a span of 19 bases. The CDR3, as DNA: TGTGCCAGCAGCCAAGGGGACGCTGCCTGGGGCTACACCTTC. Its translation: CASSQGDAAWGYTF.

This clonotype has ten or more counts. CDR3 DNA: TGTGCCAGCAGTTTTTTCTCCGGAGGGCTGTTTTTT. Its translation is CASSFFSGGLFF. The chain combines TRBV28 with TRBJ2-2, with D tentatively TRBD2 (5 bases). CDR3 size: 12 residues. V was shortened by 3 bases and J by 13 bases, with 12 bases between the two germline ends. Germline V gene lookup returns CDR1 MDHEN and CDR2 SYDVKM.

This clonotype was observed at least ten times. The chain combines TRBV9 with TRBJ1-1; no clear D. The germline V gene encodes CDR1 SGDLS and CDR2 YYNGEE. Trimming cost V 0 bases and J 0 bases, with 6 bases left between them. The CDR3 has 14 amino acids. The CDR3 loop reads CASSVEPMNTEAFF. CDR3 nucleotide sequence: TGTGCCAGCAGCGTAGAACCGATGAACACTGAAGCTTTCTTT.

This clonotype was recorded many times. For the CDR3, the DNA is TGTGCCAGCAGCCGGGGGTACAATGAGCAGTTCTTC. Translated: CASSRGYNEQFF. This sequence joins TRBV11-2 and TRBJ2-1; D is perhaps TRBD2 (6 bases). Trimming took 5 bases from V and 4 from J, leaving 6 bases between them. The CDR3 length is 12 residues. Germline values: CDR1 SGHAT, CDR2 FQNNGV.

In its sample, this clonotype was seen a few times. The rearrangement links TRBV5-5 to TRBJ1-5, with D uncertain. The CDR3 covers 15 residues. Trimming shortened V by 2 bases and J by 1 base, and 10 bases separated the two germline ends. Germline CDR1 is SGHKS and CDR2 is YYEKEE (reference sequence). This CDR3 is CASSLGPESNQPQHF. CDR3 DNA: TGTGCCAGCAGCTTAGGGCCAGAGAGCAATCAGCCCCAGCATTTT.

The chain has TRBV5-1 and TRBJ2-7; 12 bases map to TRBD2. The CDR3 runs to 15 residues. Germline values: CDR1 SGHRS, CDR2 YFSETQ. J lost 2 bases, V lost 1 base, and 1 base had no gene match. The CDR3 protein is CASSLRTSGTYEQYF. CDR3 sequence (DNA): TGCGCCAGCAGCTTGAGGACTAGCGGGACCTACGAGCAGTACTTC. The variable domain in full, completed from reference TRBV5-1 and TRBJ2-7, reads KAGVTQTPRYLIKTRGQQVTLSCSPISGHRSVSWYQQTPGQGLQFLFEYFSETQRNKGNFPGRFSGRQFSNSRSEMNVSTLELGDSALYLCASSLRTSGTYEQYFGPGTRLTVT.

V gene TRBV11-2 combines with J gene TRBJ1-3; D unresolved. V shed 4 bases and J shed 3 bases, with 19 bases lying between them. Germline values: CDR1 SGHAT, CDR2 FQNNGV. CDR3 length: 17 amino acids. CDR3 DNA: TGTGCCAGCAGCTACCTCCTCCACCCTCGGCGTGGAAACACCATATATTTT. This translates into CASSYLLHPRRGNTIYF.

This clonotype was picked up a small number of times. The V call is TRBV28, the J call TRBJ2-7; 8 nucleotides line up with TRBD2. This CDR3 comprises 13 residues. The J segment lost 3 bases and the V segment lost 5 bases, leaving 3 bases of the junction unmatched. CDR1 MDHEN and CDR2 SYDVKM come from the germline V gene. The CDR3 sequence: CASSATSGYEQYF. In DNA form, the CDR3 reads TGTGCCAGCAGTGCAACTAGCGGCTACGAGCAGTACTTC. Supplemented by reference TRBV28 and TRBJ2-7, the full variable domain reads DVKVTQSSRYLVKRTGEKVFLECVQDMDHENMFWYRQDPGLGLRLIYFSYDVKMKEKGDIPEGYSVSREKKERFSLILESASTNQTSMYLCASSATSGYEQYFGPGTRLTVT.

This clonotype was detected only a few times. V usage is TRBV5-1 and J usage is TRBJ2-1; 7 bases align to TRBD2. The CDR3 length is 15 residues. With V trimmed by 0 bases and J by 6 bases, 6 bases remained unmatched. The germline V gene has CDR1 SGHRS and CDR2 YFSETQ. CDR3 in amino acids: CASSLAGREFNEQFF. The CDR3 nucleotides are TGCGCCAGCAGCTTGGCCGGGCGGGAGTTCAATGAGCAGTTCTTC.

This chain uses TRBV3-1 with TRBJ1-2; possibly TRBD1 for D (5 bases). The CDR3 is made up of 15 amino acids. From germline, CDR1 is LGHDT and CDR2 YNNKEL (reference sequence). Trimming left V 3 bases short and J 11 bases short, with 22 bases between. DNA for the CDR3: TGTGCCAGCAGCCATCCACGGACACTCTTCTTCGGTTACACCTTC. Its translation is CASSHPRTLFFGYTF. The whole variable domain, remainder taken from reference TRBV3-1 and TRBJ1-2, is DTAVSQTPKYLVTQMGNDKSIKCEQNLGHDTMYWYKQDSKKFLKIMFSYNNKELIINETVPNRFSPKSPDKAHLNLHINSLELGDSAVYFCASSHPRTLFFGYTFGSGTRLTVV.

This clonotype was observed many times. This rearrangement joins TRBV28 to TRBJ2-7; weak D call: TRBD1 (6 bases). Germline V lookup: CDR1 MDHEN, CDR2 SYDVKM. Trimming took off 4 bases at V and 7 bases at J, with 17 bases between the two ends. There are 14 residues in the CDR3. CDR3 region: CASSSGERSLEQYF. CDR3 sequence (DNA): TGTGCCAGCAGTTCAGGGGAACGATCGCTTGAGCAGTACTTC. Complete variable domain (other parts from reference TRBV28 and TRBJ2-7): DVKVTQSSRYLVKRTGEKVFLECVQDMDHENMFWYRQDPGLGLRLIYFSYDVKMKEKGDIPEGYSVSREKKERFSLILESASTNQTSMYLCASSSGERSLEQYFGPGTRLTVT.

Ten or more counts support this clonotype. The gene calls are TRBV28 and TRBJ2-1, with TRBD2 matching 10 bases. The CDR3 runs to 16 residues. Germline loops: CDR1 MDHEN, CDR2 SYDVKM. V was clipped by 5 bases and J by 1 base; unmatched bases: 5. Here the CDR3 reads CASSAPTSGSYNEQFF. The CDR3 coding sequence is TGTGCCAGCAGTGCCCCGACTAGCGGGTCCTACAATGAGCAGTTCTTC.

The chain carries TRBV29-1 and TRBJ1-1; D perhaps matches TRBD1 (6 bases). Trimming removed 7 bases at V and 0 bases at J, with 18 bases between. CDR1 and CDR2 from the germline V gene are SQVTM and ANQGSEA. The CDR3 runs to 15 residues. DNA of the CDR3: TGCAGCGCACTTAACAGGGTAGGTGTGAACACTGAAGCTTTCTTT. This encodes CSALNRVGVNTEAFF.

At least ten counts were recorded for this clonotype. The chain links TRBV24-1 to TRBJ2-1; 7 nucleotides line up with TRBD2. CDR1 is KGHDR and CDR2 is SFDVKD in the germline V gene. Unmatched junction bases numbered 7, after V lost 0 bases and J lost 9 bases. This CDR3 is 15 amino acids long. CDR3: CATSDLGGSGGEQFF. The CDR3 bases are TGTGCCACCAGTGATTTGGGCGGGAGTGGCGGTGAGCAGTTCTTC.

This clonotype was counted ten times or more. This chain links TRBV28 with TRBJ2-3; D gene ambiguous. Per germline, CDR1 MDHEN and CDR2 SYDVKM. Trimming shortened V by 8 bases and J by 4 bases, and 4 bases separated the two germline ends. This CDR3 spans 10 amino acids. Here the CDR3 reads CASLADTQYF. The CDR3 DNA reads TGTGCCAGCTTAGCAGATACGCAGTATTTT.

The chain employs TRBV20-1 and TRBJ1-6; 8 bases align to TRBD1. V was pared by 1 base and J by 5 bases, with 10 bases of the junction left unmatched. This CDR3 comprises 17 residues. Per the germline V gene, CDR1 is DFQATT and CDR2 is SNEGSKA (reference sequence). The CDR3 region has the DNA TGCAGTGCTAGAGCGTGGACAGGGACAGCGCATAATTCACCCCTCCACTTT. Translation: CSARAWTGTAHNSPLHF.

This clonotype was recorded at least ten times. The gene calls are TRBV7-9 and TRBJ2-1; 12 bases are a match to TRBD2. CDR1 and CDR2 from the germline V gene are SEHNR and FQNEAQ (reference sequence). This CDR3 region has 17 residues. V lost 3 bases to trimming and J lost 6 bases; unmatched junction nucleotides: 9. Here the CDR3 reads CASSLTSGRSGSNEQFF. In DNA form, the CDR3 reads TGTGCCAGCAGCTTGACTAGCGGGAGATCGGGGTCCAATGAGCAGTTCTTC.

This clonotype was seen at least ten times. The rearrangement joins TRBV12-3 or TRBV12-4 to TRBJ2-3; 9 bases line up with TRBD2. The CDR3 runs to 16 residues. Germline trimming cut 3 bases from V and 0 bases from J; bases unmatched to any gene: 4. CDR3: CASSFRAGGSTDTQYF. For the CDR3, the DNA is TGTGCCAGCAGTTTTCGGGCGGGAGGGAGCACAGATACGCAGTATTTT.

This clonotype was seen repeatedly, ten times or more. J is TRBJ2-7 and V is TRBV28; D remains ambiguous. The CDR3 spans 11 residues. Per the germline V gene, CDR1 is MDHEN and CDR2 is SYDVKM. V lost 7 bases, J lost 1 base, and 5 bases lay in between. CDR3 region: CASTDSYEQYF. The CDR3 DNA reads TGTGCCAGCACGGATTCCTACGAGCAGTACTTC.

This clonotype was picked up many times. The V and J genes are TRBV6-5 and TRBJ2-5; D gene unclear. Trimming stripped 4 bases from V and 1 base from J, with 7 bases between. Germline-derived CDR1 and CDR2 are MNHEY and SVGAGI. The CDR3 extends over 13 amino acids. The CDR3 DNA is TGTGCCAGCAGTTCCAGCCTCCAAGAGACCCAGTACTTC. Its protein is CASSSSLQETQYF.

This clonotype was detected many times. This chain joins TRBV5-1 and TRBJ2-1; 9 bases map to TRBD1. Germline V lookup: CDR1 SGHRS, CDR2 YFSETQ. The CDR3 spans 18 residues. With 3 bases clipped from V and 5 bases from J, the junction kept 15 bases outside the gene matches. CDR3 coding DNA: TGCGCCAGCAGCTCCACGTTCAAAACAGGGGGCGGGGACAATGAGCAGTTCTTC. The encoded protein is CASSSTFKTGGGDNEQFF.

V gene TRBV20-1 combines with J gene TRBJ2-3; tentative D call: TRBD2 (5 bases). The CDR3 is 14 amino acids. Per germline, CDR1 DFQATT and CDR2 SNEGSKA (reference sequence). Deletions cut 2 bases from V and 1 base from J, with 10 bases between. CDR3 amino acids: CSARLGSGTDTQYF. In DNA, the CDR3 is TGCAGTGCTAGATTGGGGAGTGGCACAGATACGCAGTATTTT.

This clonotype was observed many times. The chain carries TRBV7-9 and TRBJ1-1, with D unclear. Between the trimmed V and J ends, which lost 1 base and 4 bases, there was a span of 7 bases. Germline loops: CDR1 SEHNR, CDR2 FQNEAQ (reference sequence). The CDR3 totals 13 residues. CDR3 in DNA: TGTGCCAGCAGCTTAGGGATAAGCACTGAAGCTTTCTTT. Protein product: CASSLGISTEAFF.

This clonotype has at least ten counts. The chain recombines TRBV12-3 or TRBV12-4 with TRBJ1-4; unclear D gene. The V and J ends lost 3 bases and 5 bases respectively, with 10 bases between them. This CDR3 has 14 amino acids. CDR3 sequence: CASSFGRWNEKLFF. CDR3 bases: TGTGCCAGCAGTTTCGGCAGGTGGAATGAAAAACTGTTTTTT.